A selection of T cell receptor beta chains follows, all from one sample in a study of T cell repertoires in cytomegalovirus infection. One entry per CDR3 protein results from TCRdb running MiXCR on the reads. Of 100,000 or so distinct CDR3 sequences in the sample, more than 15% were seen once. The sequencing input was PBMCs. The receptors here all came from a human donor in good health (CMV status not recorded). Some clones in this sample may be carry-over from other donors' samples. The CDR3 runs from the conserved cysteine through the conserved F or W. D genes are given only for firm matches. Expanded clones are given a class, and other clones once, few, many or no size at all.

many,NA,TRBJ1-1,TRBV7-2,CASSLAAGFSSTEAFF,TGTGCCAGCAGCTTAGCCGCAGGGTTCTCGAGCACTGAAGCTTTCTTT
few,NA,TRBJ2-7,TRBV10-3,CAISDNLGASYEQYF,TGTGCCATCAGTGATAATTTGGGGGCCTCCTACGAGCAGTACTTC
few,NA,TRBJ2-2,TRBV7-3,CASSSGQLNTGELFF,TGTGCCAGCAGCTCCGGACAGTTGAACACCGGGGAGCTGTTTTTT
NA,NA,TRBJ2-2,TRBV28,CASRAPGGNTGELFF,TGTGCCAGCAGGGCACCGGGGGGCAACACCGGGGAGCTGTTTTTT
many,NA,TRBJ1-1,TRBV7-2,CASSLSIQLNTEAFF,TGTGCCAGCAGCTTATCTATTCAGTTGAACACTGAAGCTTTCTTT
many,NA,TRBJ1-1,TRBV19,CASSSSRPRNMNTEAFF,TGTGCCAGTAGCTCATCTAGACCGCGGAATATGAACACTGAAGCTTTCTTT
NA,NA,TRBJ1-5,TRBV27,CASSPGSVSNQPQHF,TGTGCCAGCAGCCCTGGGTCGGTTAGCAATCAGCCCCAGCATTTT
many,TRBD1,TRBJ2-7,TRBV7-3,CASSFRVGTGPYEQYF,TGTGCCAGCAGCTTTAGGGTCGGGACAGGCCCCTACGAGCAGTACTTC
many,NA,TRBJ1-1,TRBV28,CASSSSDRLGTEAFF,TGTGCCAGCAGTTCCTCAGACAGGTTGGGCACTGAAGCTTTCTTT
NA,TRBD1,TRBJ1-1,TRBV20-1,CSARDRRTGAYTEAFF,TGCAGTGCTAGAGATAGAAGGACAGGGGCTTACACTGAAGCTTTCTTT
many,NA,TRBJ1-2,TRBV5-1,CASSPIPGRINYGYTF,TGCGCCAGCAGTCCCATTCCGGGACGGATTAACTATGGCTACACCTTC
many,TRBD2,TRBJ2-5,TRBV7-2,CASSPTSGGAFLVTQYF,TGTGCCAGCAGCCCTACTAGCGGGGGGGCCTTTTTGGTGACCCAGTACTTC
many,TRBD1,TRBJ1-1,TRBV10-3,CAIRPGQGNTEAFF,TGTGCCATCAGGCCGGGACAGGGGAACACTGAAGCTTTCTTT
NA,NA,TRBJ2-1,TRBV10-3,CAISPHEGGNEQFF,TGTGCCATCAGTCCACATGAGGGGGGGAATGAGCAGTTCTTC
NA,TRBD1,TRBJ2-7,TRBV29-1,CSVGQGEQYF,TGCAGCGTTGGACAGGGCGAGCAGTACTTC
medium-sized,TRBD1,TRBJ1-1,TRBV19,CASSPKDRVNTEAFF,TGTGCCAGTAGTCCCAAGGACAGGGTGAACACTGAAGCTTTCTTT
many,NA,TRBJ2-7,TRBV7-2,CASSSASSYEQYF,TGTGCCAGCAGCTCCGCCAGCTCCTACGAGCAGTACTTC
NA,TRBD1,TRBJ1-5,TRBV28,CASSSGTGVQPQHF,TGTGCCAGCAGTTCCGGGACAGGGGTTCAGCCCCAGCATTTT
many,NA,TRBJ1-2,TRBV12-3/TRBV12-4,CASREGVRGYTF,TGTGCCAGCAGGGAGGGGGTTCGTGGCTACACCTTC
many,TRBD2,TRBJ2-5,TRBV20-1,CSARGWTSGGSPGETQYF,TGCAGTGCTAGAGGGTGGACTAGCGGGGGGTCCCCCGGGGAGACCCAGTACTTC
few,NA,TRBJ1-5,TRBV7-9,CASSPYQPNSQPQHF,TGTGCCAGCAGCCCCTACCAACCTAACAGTCAGCCCCAGCATTTT
many,NA,TRBJ2-3,TRBV19,CASSIEAGRTDTQYF,TGTGCCAGTAGTATCGAGGCGGGTAGGACAGATACGCAGTATTTT
few,NA,TRBJ1-2,TRBV5-1,CASSLGLTDGYTF,TGCGCCAGCAGCTTGGGGCTGACCGATGGCTACACCTTC
few,NA,TRBJ2-7,TRBV6-2/TRBV6-3,CASRRGPDEQYF,TGTGCCAGCAGGAGGGGACCGGACGAGCAGTACTTC
many,TRBD2,TRBJ2-7,TRBV7-2,CASSFGGAGGPAIEQYF,TGTGCCAGCAGCTTTGGAGGTGCGGGGGGCCCCGCTATCGAGCAGTACTTC
many,NA,TRBJ2-5,TRBV5-6,CASSLTGRGETQYF,TGTGCCAGCAGCTTAACGGGAAGGGGCGAGACCCAGTACTTC
many,NA,TRBJ1-5,TRBV7-2,CASSRQNNQPQHF,TGTGCCAGCAGTCGACAGAACAATCAGCCCCAGCATTTT
many,NA,TRBJ1-6,TRBV7-8,CASSGRVSYNSPLHF,TGTGCCAGCAGCGGGAGGGTCTCCTATAATTCACCCCTCCACTTT
many,NA,TRBJ1-2,TRBV7-2,CASSLARGVGNYGYTF,TGTGCCAGCAGCTTAGCGCGCGGGGTTGGGAACTATGGCTACACCTTC
NA,TRBD1,TRBJ2-3,TRBV28,CASSLGGQGADTQYF,TGTGCCAGCAGTTTAGGGGGACAGGGCGCAGATACGCAGTATTTT
NA,TRBD1,TRBJ2-7,TRBV28,CASSATTGSSYEQYF,TGTGCCAGCAGTGCTACGACAGGGAGCTCCTACGAGCAGTACTTC
NA,NA,TRBJ2-2,TRBV11-1,CASSTPNTGELFF,TGTGCCAGCAGCACACCTAACACCGGGGAGCTGTTTTTT
few,NA,TRBJ1-1,TRBV18,CASSPGLEGNTEAFF,TGTGCCAGCTCACCGGGCCTTGAGGGGAACACTGAAGCTTTCTTT
many,NA,TRBJ1-6,TRBV10-3,CAISEGTSRGSYNSPLHF,TGTGCCATCAGTGAAGGGACGTCAAGGGGCTCCTATAATTCACCCCTCCACTTT
NA,NA,TRBJ1-2,TRBV7-2,CASSPAGRGNYGYTF,TGTGCCAGCAGCCCCGCGGGGAGAGGGAACTATGGCTACACCTTC
NA,NA,TRBJ1-5,TRBV6-6,CASSYMGVGGQPQHF,TGTGCCAGCAGTTACATGGGGGTCGGGGGTCAGCCCCAGCATTTT
few,TRBD2,TRBJ2-1,TRBV7-2,CASSLGSALAHNEQFF,TGTGCCAGCAGCTTAGGGTCCGCACTAGCGCACAATGAGCAGTTCTTC
NA,NA,TRBJ2-5,TRBV2,CASHRDFQETQYF,TGTGCCAGCCACCGGGACTTCCAAGAGACCCAGTACTTC
few,NA,TRBJ1-2,TRBV28,CASSFPSRGTNGYTF,TGTGCCAGCAGTTTCCCCTCACGGGGGACAAATGGCTACACCTTC
few,NA,TRBJ1-1,TRBV18,CASSPSLNSEAFF,TGTGCCAGCTCACCAAGTCTAAACAGTGAAGCTTTCTTT
few,NA,TRBJ1-1,TRBV10-3,CAISAGREHEAFF,TGTGCCATCAGCGCAGGGAGGGAACATGAAGCTTTCTTT
NA,TRBD2,TRBJ2-4,TRBV20-1,CSALLGLAGAKNIQYF,TGCAGTGCCCTACTGGGACTAGCGGGGGCCAAAAACATTCAGTACTTC
few,NA,TRBJ2-2,TRBV14,CASSLRLQGITGELFF,TGTGCCAGCAGCCTACGACTTCAGGGGATAACCGGGGAGCTGTTTTTT